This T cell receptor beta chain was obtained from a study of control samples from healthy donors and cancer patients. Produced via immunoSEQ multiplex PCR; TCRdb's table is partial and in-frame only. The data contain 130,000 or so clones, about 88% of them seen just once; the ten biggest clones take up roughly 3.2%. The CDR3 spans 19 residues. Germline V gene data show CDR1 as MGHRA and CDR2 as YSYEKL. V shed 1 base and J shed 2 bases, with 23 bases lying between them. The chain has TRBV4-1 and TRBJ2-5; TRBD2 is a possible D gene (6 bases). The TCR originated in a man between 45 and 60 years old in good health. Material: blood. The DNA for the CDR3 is TGCGCCAGCAGCCAAGTCCCTAGTTCCCCTGTCGGGGGACAAGAGACCCAGTACTTC. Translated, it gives CASSQVPSSPVGGQETQYF.